The 25 T cell receptor beta chains given below trace back to one sample, sequenced in a study of Graves' ophthalmopathy and Graves' hyperthyroidism. RNA transcripts yielded amplified TCR beta CDR3 regions. RT-PCR in the first round used HTBI primers; a second-round multiplex PCR followed. TCRdb called the multiplex PCR reads again in MiXCR, with one record for every CDR3 protein. The data show about 590,000 distinct CDR3 sequences, less than 40% seen once. Sequenced sample: peripheral blood or thyroid tissue (not recorded which). These receptors came from an adult man with Graves' hyperthyroidism.

This clonotype has ten or more counts. The rearrangement joins TRBV6-5 to TRBJ2-5; 13 bases line up with TRBD2. J was trimmed by 4 bases and V by 5 bases; bases with no gene match: 4. The germline gives CDR1 MNHEY, CDR2 SVGAGI. The CDR3 extends over 15 amino acids. The CDR3 sequence: CASSGGLAGRETQYF. The CDR3 nucleotides are TGTGCCAGCAGTGGGGGACTAGCGGGACGAGAGACCCAGTACTTC.

The V and J genes are TRBV20-1 and TRBJ2-7; TRBD2 agrees at 9 bases. CDR1 and CDR2 from the germline V gene are DFQATT and SNEGSKA (reference sequence). This CDR3 spans 15 amino acids. Losses at the gene ends were 5 bases for V and 7 bases for J; bases not matched to a gene: 15. The CDR3 spells CSAQNGTSSYNEQYF. The CDR3 DNA follows: TGCAGTGCTCAGAACGGGACTAGCTCCTACAATGAGCAGTACTTC.

The chain recombines TRBV7-9 with TRBJ2-6; 12 nucleotides align to TRBD2. The J segment lost 4 bases and the V segment lost 5 bases, leaving 3 bases of the junction unmatched. Germline V CDR1 and CDR2: SEHNR, FQNEAQ (reference sequence). CDR3 length equals 16 residues. The CDR3 DNA sequence: TGTGCCAGCAGCCTCGGACTAGCGGGAGGGGCCAACGTCCTGACTTTC. Amino acid sequence: CASSLGLAGGANVLTF.

For the CDR3, the DNA is TGTGCCAGCAGTGAACGTGGACGGTATGAGACGGAGACCCAGTACTTC. It encodes CASSERGRYETETQYF. The chain couples TRBV12-3 or TRBV12-4 to TRBJ2-5; D unclear. The CDR3 runs 16 residues. V was trimmed by 5 bases and J by 5 bases, leaving 21 bases between them.

This clonotype was recorded a few times. The rearrangement joins TRBV6-1 to TRBJ2-7; 8 bases align to TRBD2. With V trimmed by 8 bases and J by 0 bases, 9 bases remained unmatched. The CDR3 extends over 15 amino acids. The V gene's germline CDR1 is MNHNS and CDR2 SASEGT. CDR3 in amino acids: CASLFLAGGSYEQYF. In nucleotides, the CDR3 is TGTGCCAGCCTTTTCCTAGCGGGCGGCTCCTACGAGCAGTACTTC.

This clonotype occurred many times. The chain recombines TRBV11-2 with TRBJ1-1, with D perhaps TRBD1 (6 bases). The germline CDR1 and CDR2 sequences are SGHAT and FQNNGV. With 5 bases removed from V and 8 bases from J, the gap between germline ends came to 12 bases. The CDR3 extends over 12 amino acids. CDR3 loop: CASSGEGGEAFF. Written as DNA, the CDR3 is TGTGCCAGCAGCGGGGAGGGGGGGGAAGCTTTCTTT. Looking up the rest from reference TRBV11-2 and TRBJ1-1 gives the full variable domain: EAGVAQSPRYKIIEKRQSVAFWCNPISGHATLYWYQQILGQGPKLLIQFQNNGVVDDSQLPKDRFSAERLKGVDSTLKIQPAKLEDSAVYLCASSGEGGEAFFGQGTRLTVV.

This clonotype has a count of ten or more. This chain connects TRBV19 to TRBJ1-5; D gene ambiguous. Germline loops: CDR1 LNHDA, CDR2 SQIVND (reference sequence). The ends were cut back, 5 bases at V and 7 bases at J, with 9 bases in the middle. The CDR3 covers 12 residues. The CDR3 loop reads CASSAEGQPQHF. The CDR3, as DNA: TGTGCCAGTAGTGCGGAGGGCCAGCCCCAGCATTTT.

The chain is built from TRBV29-1 and TRBJ1-4; 7 nucleotides agree with TRBD1. From germline, CDR1 is SQVTM and CDR2 ANQGSEA. Trimming removed 7 bases from V and 8 bases from J; junction bases left unmatched: 7. The CDR3 is 12 amino acids. CDR3 sequence (DNA): TGCAGCGCCTTGGCGGACAGGGAAAAACTGTTTTTT. Amino acid sequence: CSALADREKLFF. Filled out from reference TRBV29-1 and TRBJ1-4, the complete variable domain reads SAVISQKPSRDICQRGTSLTIQCQVDSQVTMMFWYRQQPGQSLTLIATANQGSEATYESGFVIDKFPISRPNLTFSTLTVSNMSPEDSSIYLCSALADREKLFFGSGTQLSVL.

The rearrangement joins TRBV6-5 to TRBJ1-2, with D maybe TRBD1 (5 bases). Germline V gives CDR1 MNHEY, CDR2 SVGAGI. This CDR3 is 14 amino acids long. V lost 8 bases and J 6 bases, leaving 19 bases between the germline ends. The CDR3, as DNA: TGTGCCAGCTCTGAGAGTGGGGGACGAGATGGCTACACCTTC. This translates into CASSESGGRDGYTF.

This clonotype was seen more than once but under ten times. The V gene is TRBV5-1, the J gene TRBJ2-6, with D uncertain. Per the germline V gene, CDR1 is SGHRS and CDR2 is YFSETQ. V gave up 0 bases and J gave up 0 bases, with 13 bases separating them. The CDR3 runs to 18 residues. The CDR3 is CASSLERTASSGANVLTF. The CDR3 DNA sequence: TGCGCCAGCAGCTTGGAAAGGACGGCCAGCTCTGGGGCCAACGTCCTGACTTTC. The whole variable domain, filled in from reference TRBV5-1 and TRBJ2-6, reads KAGVTQTPRYLIKTRGQQVTLSCSPISGHRSVSWYQQTPGQGLQFLFEYFSETQRNKGNFPGRFSGRQFSNSRSEMNVSTLELGDSALYLCASSLERTASSGANVLTFGAGSRLTVL.

This clonotype was observed many times. V is TRBV5-1 and J is TRBJ1-1, with 9 bases lining up with TRBD1. V lost 4 bases to trimming and J lost 6 bases; unmatched junction nucleotides: 4. CDR1 is SGHRS, CDR2 YFSETQ, per germline. The CDR3 extends over 13 amino acids. CDR3 coding DNA: TGCGCCAGCAGCGACAACAGGGGGCCTGAAGCTTTCTTT. The encoded protein is CASSDNRGPEAFF.

This chain connects TRBV29-1 to TRBJ1-2; D call uncertain. V was shortened by 8 bases and J by 0 bases, with 16 bases between the two germline ends. The CDR3 covers 14 residues. CDR1 is SQVTM, CDR2 ANQGSEA, per germline. The DNA for the CDR3 is TGCAGCAGTGAAGGAATGGGAACTAACTATGGCTACACCTTC. Translating gives CSSEGMGTNYGYTF.

V gene TRBV6-5 combines with J gene TRBJ2-3; TRBD2 aligns across 10 bases. Germline V CDR1 and CDR2: MNHEY, SVGAGI. The junction had 8 bases not matched to a gene; V was cut back by 8 bases and J by 3 bases. The CDR3 is 15 amino acids. Written as DNA, the CDR3 is TGTGCCAGCGAGCGACTAGCGGGTAGGACAGATACGCAGTATTTT. Translating gives CASERLAGRTDTQYF.

The genes are TRBV20-1 and TRBJ2-5, with D possibly being TRBD1 or TRBD2 (5 bases each). CDR1 and CDR2 from the germline V gene are DFQATT and SNEGSKA (reference sequence). Trimming pared 4 bases from V and 5 bases from J, leaving 11 bases between. There are 12 residues in the CDR3. The CDR3 coding sequence is TGCAGTGCTAACCAGGGACCTGAGACCCAGTACTTC. Translation: CSANQGPETQYF.

This clonotype has a handful of counts. The chain combines TRBV12-3 or TRBV12-4 with TRBJ2-7, with 7 bases that match TRBD2. The J segment lost 2 bases and the V segment lost 5 bases, leaving 15 bases of the junction unmatched. The CDR3 runs 17 residues. This chain's CDR3 is CASSEWGGGGKTYEQYF. The CDR3 nucleotides are TGTGCCAGCAGTGAATGGGGTGGGGGGGGGAAGACCTACGAGCAGTACTTC.

The chain uses TRBV20-1 and TRBJ1-2, with 8 bases fitting TRBD1. Germline V gene lookup returns CDR1 DFQATT and CDR2 SNEGSKA (reference sequence). Trimming removed 3 bases from V and 4 bases from J; junction bases left unmatched: 16. CDR3 size: 17 residues. The CDR3 DNA reads TGCAGTGCTAGGAGGCAGGGGGCCATCATGTTAACCTATGGCTACACCTTC. It specifies CSARRQGAIMLTYGYTF.

This clonotype was counted ten times or more. J is TRBJ2-5 and V is TRBV2; the D call may be TRBD1 or TRBD2 (5 bases each). There are 15 residues in the CDR3. Trimming took off 2 bases at V and 9 bases at J, with 19 bases between the two ends. Germline values: CDR1 SNHLY, CDR2 FYNNEI. CDR3 amino acids: CASSEIGTVKGSQYF. Written as DNA, the CDR3 is TGTGCCAGCAGTGAAATCGGGACCGTCAAGGGGTCCCAGTACTTC.

This clonotype was picked up many times. The chain links TRBV6-1 to TRBJ1-5; D remains ambiguous. V lost 6 bases, J lost 3 bases, and 9 bases lay in between. The CDR3 length is 13 residues. Germline loops: CDR1 MNHNS, CDR2 SASEGT. The CDR3 is CASSRNNNQPQHF. DNA for the CDR3: TGTGCCAGCAGCAGGAATAACAATCAGCCCCAGCATTTT.

The chain is built from TRBV5-1 and TRBJ2-7; D perhaps matches TRBD2 (7 bases). The CDR3 runs to 13 residues. Trimming shortened V by 3 bases and J by 7 bases, and 14 bases separated the two germline ends. CDR1 and CDR2 from the germline V gene are SGHRS and YFSETQ. CDR3 in amino acids: CASSWGGGWEQYF. The CDR3, as DNA: TGCGCCAGCAGCTGGGGGGGCGGCTGGGAGCAGTACTTC.

Details on this clonotype: A read error may explain this, as a much larger clone is one base away. This rearrangement joins TRBV20-1 to TRBJ1-1; D is possibly TRBD1 (6 bases). The germline gives CDR1 DFQATT, CDR2 SNEGSKA (reference sequence). The length of the CDR3 is 15 residues. The CDR3 sequence: CSARDSGGGGTEASF. The DNA for the CDR3 is TGCAGTGCTAGAGATAGCGGGGGCGGTGGGACTGAAGCTTCCTTT.

The chain combines TRBV19 with TRBJ2-3; 8 bases align to TRBD2. This CDR3 region has 15 residues. J was trimmed by 0 bases and V by 3 bases; bases with no gene match: 2. In germline, CDR1 is LNHDA, CDR2 SQIVND (reference sequence). The CDR3 loop reads CASSISSGSTDTQYF. In DNA form, the CDR3 reads TGTGCCAGTAGTATCTCTAGCGGGAGCACAGATACGCAGTATTTT.

This clonotype was found many times. The chain joins TRBV5-1 to TRBJ2-7; 7 bases line up with TRBD2. Germline lookup yields CDR1 SGHRS and CDR2 YFSETQ. Trimming at V came to 5 bases and at J to 1 base, leaving 6 bases not matched to a gene. CDR3 length: 14 amino acids. The CDR3 nucleotides read TGCGCCAGCAGGAGCGGGACGGCTTCCTACGAGCAGTACTTC. Translation: CASRSGTASYEQYF.

This clonotype has a count of ten or more. The V call is TRBV2, the J call TRBJ1-1, with TRBD1 matching over 8 bases. The CDR3 is made up of 13 amino acids. Germline trimming cut 7 bases from V and 7 bases from J; bases unmatched to any gene: 8. Looked up from germline, CDR1 is SNHLY and CDR2 is FYNNEI. The chain's CDR3 is CASNRQGLNEAFF. CDR3 sequence (DNA): TGTGCCAGCAATCGACAGGGGCTTAATGAAGCTTTCTTT.

DNA for the CDR3: TGCGCCAGCAGCTTGGGGGCAGGCGATATCTACGAGCATTTT. This codes for CASSLGAGDIYEHF. The chain couples TRBV5-1 to TRBJ1-5, with D hard to call. The ends were cut back, 0 bases at V and 14 bases at J, with 18 bases in the middle. Germline CDR1 reads SGHRS; CDR2 reads YFSETQ. The CDR3 is 14 amino acids.

The genes are TRBV18 and TRBJ1-2; unclear D gene. V lost 5 bases and J lost 4, with 5 bases in between. Germline V CDR1 and CDR2: KGHSH, LQKENI. The CDR3 is 11 amino acids. In DNA form, the CDR3 reads TGTGCCAGCTCATCCATCTATGGCTACACCTTC. Amino acid sequence: CASSSIYGYTF.